This passage covers 27 T cell receptor beta chains from one sample sequenced in a study of blood T cell repertoires in COVID-19. TCRdb keeps only in-frame clones here, not all; method: immunoSEQ multiplex PCR. Here the sample spans roughly 180,000 clones, almost 80% being singletons. The sequencing input was peripheral blood. The receptors stem from a man in his fifties or sixties with active or convalescent COVID-19.

This rearrangement joins TRBV5-1 to TRBJ1-6, with TRBD1 as a possible D gene (5 bases). The CDR3 consists of 15 residues. Per germline, CDR1 SGHRS and CDR2 YFSETQ. The V gene lost 4 bases and the J gene lost 4 bases, with 12 bases spanning the gap. In nucleotides, the CDR3 is TGCGCCAGCAGCCCGCGGGGCTCTTATAATTCACCCCTCCACTTT. This translates into CASSPRGSYNSPLHF.

The CDR3 DNA reads TGTGCCACGATGACAGGGCGGGGTGGAAAACTGTTTTTT. Amino acid sequence: CATMTGRGGKLFF. The V call is TRBV6-5, the J call TRBJ1-4; TRBD1 matches 7 bases. CDR3 length: 13 amino acids. Germline assignment: CDR1 MNHEY and CDR2 SVGAGI. The J segment lost 10 bases and the V segment lost 10 bases, leaving 12 bases of the junction unmatched.

The rearrangement links TRBV12-5 to TRBJ2-5, with TRBD1 matching 8 bases. The CDR3 spans 15 residues. CDR1 and CDR2 from the germline V gene are LGHNT and FRNRAP. J lost 1 base, V lost 7 bases, and 8 bases had no gene match. This chain's CDR3 is CASAEGQAFQETQYF. DNA for the CDR3: TGTGCTAGTGCCGAGGGACAGGCCTTCCAAGAGACCCAGTACTTC. Drawing the rest from reference TRBV12-5 and TRBJ2-5, the complete variable domain is DARVTQTPRHKVTEMGQEVTMRCQPILGHNTVFWYRQTMMQGLELLAYFRNRAPLDDSGMPKDRFSAEMPDATLATLKIQPSEPRDSAVYFCASAEGQAFQETQYFGPGTRLLVL.

The CDR3 region has the DNA TGTGCCAGCAGCCAGGTCGGGGGGCCTGGGGCCAACGTCCTGACTTTC. It codes for CASSQVGGPGANVLTF. The chain carries TRBV4-2 and TRBJ2-6, with D possibly TRBD2 on 7 matching bases. The germline CDR1 and CDR2 sequences are LGHNA and YNFKEQ. V was trimmed by 3 bases and J by 2 bases, leaving 11 bases between them. The CDR3 spans 16 residues.

This chain connects TRBV27 to TRBJ2-1; perhaps TRBD1 as D (6 bases). Germline V gene data show CDR1 as MNHEY and CDR2 as SMNVEV (reference sequence). The CDR3 sequence is 13 residues long. The V and J ends lost 2 bases and 4 bases respectively, with 6 bases between them. As DNA, the CDR3 is TGTGCCAGCAGTTTAACAGGGTACAATGAGCAGTTCTTC. It yields the protein CASSLTGYNEQFF.

The genes are TRBV14 and TRBJ2-2; 9 bases are a match to TRBD1. The CDR3 covers 18 residues. V was pared by 1 base and J by 2 bases, with 8 bases of the junction left unmatched. Germline-derived CDR1 and CDR2 are SGHDN and FVKESK. Here the CDR3 reads CASSQGLRDRANTGELFF. CDR3 sequence (DNA): TGTGCCAGCAGCCAAGGCCTCCGGGACAGGGCCAACACCGGGGAGCTGTTTTTT.

V and J are TRBV6-1 and TRBJ2-2; 7 bases are shared with TRBD1. CDR3 length equals 18 residues. Germline loops: CDR1 MNHNS, CDR2 SASEGT. Trimming at V came to 3 bases and at J to 1 base, leaving 11 bases not matched to a gene. The CDR3 DNA is TGTGCCAGCAGTGAGAAGGACAGGCGATATAAGAACACCGGGGAGCTGTTTTTT. It yields the protein CASSEKDRRYKNTGELFF.

V usage is TRBV30 and J usage is TRBJ2-2; 9 nucleotides line up with TRBD2. V lost 0 bases, J lost 7 bases, and 3 bases stayed unmatched. There are 14 residues in the CDR3. CDR1 is GTSNPN, CDR2 SVGIG, per germline (reference sequence). CDR3 in DNA: TGTGCCTGGAGTGTACTGCGGGGGGGCGGGGAGCTGTTTTTT. This sequence encodes CAWSVLRGGGELFF.

The chain recombines TRBV5-6 with TRBJ2-2; D possibly corresponds to TRBD2 (5 bases). With 2 bases removed from V and 5 bases from J, the gap between germline ends came to 13 bases. This CDR3 spans 15 amino acids. Germline loops: CDR1 SGHDT, CDR2 YYEEEE. CDR3 DNA: TGTGCCAGCAGCTTAAGGGTCGGGGTTACCGGGGAGCTGTTTTTT. It translates to CASSLRVGVTGELFF.

The chain recombines TRBV7-2 with TRBJ2-7; D is possibly TRBD1 (6 bases). V lost 1 base and J 2 bases, leaving 12 bases between the germline ends. This CDR3 spans 15 amino acids. From germline, CDR1 is SGHTA and CDR2 FQGNSA. CDR3 loop: CASSLEQGRTYEQYF. The CDR3 coding sequence is TGTGCCAGCAGCTTAGAACAGGGCCGAACCTACGAGCAGTACTTC. The variable domain in full, with the rest retrieved from reference TRBV7-2 and TRBJ2-7, is GAGVSQSPSNKVTEKGKDVELRCDPISGHTALYWYRQSLGQGLEFLIYFQGNSAPDKSGLPSDRFSAERTGGSVSTLTIQRTQQEDSAVYLCASSLEQGRTYEQYFGPGTRLTVT.

The CDR3 protein is CASTLSTDRAFF. The CDR3 DNA sequence: TGTGCCAGCACCTTAAGCACAGACCGGGCTTTCTTT. V usage is TRBV28 and J usage is TRBJ1-1; D unclear. The CDR3 contains 12 residues. V was clipped by 7 bases and J by 11 bases, with 17 bases between them. Germline values: CDR1 MDHEN, CDR2 SYDVKM. Using reference TRBV28 and TRBJ1-1 for the parts outside the CDR3, the full variable domain is DVKVTQSSRYLVKRTGEKVFLECVQDMDHENMFWYRQDPGLGLRLIYFSYDVKMKEKGDIPEGYSVSREKKERFSLILESASTNQTSMYLCASTLSTDRAFFGQGTRLTVV.

The chain is built from TRBV19 and TRBJ2-5; 12 nucleotides agree with TRBD2. V was pared by 7 bases and J by 5 bases, with 11 bases of the junction left unmatched. Germline V gene sequence: CDR1 LNHDA, CDR2 SQIVND (reference sequence). The CDR3 covers 16 residues. CDR3 sequence (DNA): TGTGCCAGTAACAGTCCTAGCGGGAGGGATCTGGAGACCCAGTACTTC. This translates into CASNSPSGRDLETQYF. Full variable domain (outside the CDR3, taken from reference TRBV19 and TRBJ2-5): DGGITQSPKYLFRKEGQNVTLSCEQNLNHDAMYWYRQDPGQGLRLIYYSQIVNDFQKGDIAEGYSVSREKKESFPLTVTSAQKNPTAFYLCASNSPSGRDLETQYFGPGTRLLVL.

In its sample, this clone was seen a few times. J is TRBJ2-7 and V is TRBV5-1, with 10 bases aligning to TRBD2. The CDR3 totals 16 residues. V lost 3 bases and J lost 2; bases outside the gene matches: 8. Germline V CDR1 and CDR2: SGHRS, YFSETQ. The CDR3 DNA is TGCGCCAGCAGCTCATCTAGCGGGAGACCCCCCTACGAGCAGTACTTC. This sequence encodes CASSSSSGRPPYEQYF.

The chain recombines TRBV9 with TRBJ2-1; 7 bases are a match to TRBD2. The CDR3 length is 14 residues. Trimming removed 0 bases from V and 7 bases from J; junction bases left unmatched: 4. CDR1 SGDLS and CDR2 YYNGEE come from the germline V gene. In DNA, the CDR3 is TGTGCCAGCAGCGTAGCTGGGCGGGGGAATGAGCAGTTCTTC. It translates to CASSVAGRGNEQFF.

The gene calls are TRBV5-1 and TRBJ2-3; TRBD2 aligns across 13 bases. This CDR3 is 17 amino acids long. Unmatched junction bases numbered 7, after V lost 4 bases and J lost 2 bases. In germline, CDR1 is SGHRS, CDR2 YFSETQ. CDR3 nucleotide sequence: TGCGCCAGCAGCCTGGGACTAGCGGGACTAAACACAGATACGCAGTATTTT. Translated: CASSLGLAGLNTDTQYF.

The chain combines TRBV6-5 with TRBJ2-1, with a possible D match to TRBD2 (5 bases). Per germline, CDR1 MNHEY and CDR2 SVGAGI. V gave up 8 bases and J gave up 0 bases, with 14 bases separating them. The CDR3 has 15 amino acids. The CDR3, as DNA: TGTGCCAGCTGGGGTCTAGGGAGCTCCTACAATGAGCAGTTCTTC. Its translation is CASWGLGSSYNEQFF.

This clone appeared a single time. The V gene is TRBV5-6, the J gene TRBJ2-5, with 9 bases aligning to TRBD1. The germline V gene encodes CDR1 SGHDT and CDR2 YYEEEE. The CDR3 covers 14 residues. V lost 6 bases, J lost 7 bases, and 10 bases stayed unmatched. CDR3 coding DNA: TGTGCCAGCACCCTGGGGGGACAGGGAAGGACCCAGTACTTC. Its translation: CASTLGGQGRTQYF.

The gene calls are TRBV4-3 and TRBJ2-3, with 11 bases fitting TRBD2. V lost 3 bases, J lost 1 base, and 6 bases stayed unmatched. CDR1 and CDR2 (germline): LGHNA, YSLEER. The CDR3 totals 17 residues. The CDR3 region is CASSHLNSGRGTDTQYF. CDR3 DNA sequence: TGCGCCAGCAGCCATTTGAATAGCGGGAGGGGCACAGATACGCAGTATTTT.

The gene calls are TRBV2 and TRBJ1-1; TRBD1 matches at 8 bases. Germline V gene lookup returns CDR1 SNHLY and CDR2 FYNNEI. Germline trimming cut 7 bases from V and 4 bases from J; bases unmatched to any gene: 8. CDR3 size: 14 residues. CDR3 in DNA: TGTGCCAGCAATCCTCAGGGGGCCGGCACTGAAGCTTTCTTT. This encodes CASNPQGAGTEAFF.

The chain links TRBV18 to TRBJ1-3; a weak D match, TRBD1 (6 bases). V gave up 3 bases and J gave up 4 bases, with 16 bases separating them. The CDR3 runs 16 residues. In germline, CDR1 is KGHSH, CDR2 LQKENI. The CDR3 is CASSPYTPGTGNTIYF. CDR3 nucleotides: TGTGCCAGCTCACCCTATACTCCCGGGACAGGAAACACCATATATTTT.

The chain has TRBV2 and TRBJ1-2; 8 bases align to TRBD1. The CDR3 length is 15 residues. V shed 1 base, J shed 7 bases, and the junction held 8 bases outside the gene matches. The germline V gene has CDR1 SNHLY and CDR2 FYNNEI. CDR3 sequence: CASSEGRQGWFGYTF. In DNA form, the CDR3 reads TGTGCCAGCAGTGAAGGACGACAGGGGTGGTTTGGCTACACCTTC.

The chain is built from TRBV9 and TRBJ1-4; TRBD1 matches 7 bases. V was pared by 0 bases and J by 8 bases, with 7 bases of the junction left unmatched. The CDR3 spans 15 residues. The germline V gene has CDR1 SGDLS and CDR2 YYNGEE. The CDR3 DNA follows: TGTGCCAGCAGCGTAGGCGGAGGGGGCAGGGAAAAACTGTTTTTT. Translated: CASSVGGGGREKLFF.

The gene calls are TRBV11-1 and TRBJ1-2, with 9 bases lining up with TRBD1. Germline V lookup: CDR1 SGHAT, CDR2 FQDESV (reference sequence). The CDR3 contains 15 residues. V gave up 3 bases and J gave up 8 bases; unmatched junction bases: 10. The CDR3 bases are TGTGCCAGCAGCTTTTCCGGGACAGGGCGATTCGGCTACACCTTC. Its protein product is CASSFSGTGRFGYTF.

This clone was recorded a few times. CDR3 sequence: CASTPPGGERGSGANVLTF. Here the CDR3 DNA reads TGTGCCAGCACCCCCCCGGGGGGGGAGAGGGGCTCTGGGGCCAACGTCCTGACTTTC. This chain uses TRBV6-2 or TRBV6-3 with TRBJ2-6, with 8 bases lining up with TRBD2. Germline values: CDR1 MNHEY, CDR2 SVGEGT. This CDR3 comprises 19 residues. With 7 bases clipped from V and 0 bases from J, the junction kept 14 bases outside the gene matches.

This chain connects TRBV3-1 (or the pseudogene TRBV3-2) to TRBJ2-1; D perhaps matches TRBD1 (7 bases). The germline gives CDR1 LGHDT, CDR2 YNNKEL (reference sequence). The CDR3 length is 15 residues. Trimming left V 1 base short and J 6 bases short, with 13 bases between. The CDR3 sequence is CASSQGPGGLNEQFF. CDR3 coding DNA: TGTGCCAGCAGCCAAGGACCAGGGGGACTCAATGAGCAGTTCTTC.

This rearrangement joins TRBV30 to TRBJ1-1, with unresolved D. Germline lookup yields CDR1 GTSNPN and CDR2 SVGIG (reference sequence). With 3 bases removed from V and 6 bases from J, the gap between germline ends came to 8 bases. The CDR3 loop spans 11 amino acids. CDR3 protein: CAWRAEAEAFF. The CDR3 DNA reads TGTGCCTGGAGAGCAGAGGCTGAAGCTTTCTTT.

The gene calls are TRBV28 and TRBJ2-5, with 11 nucleotides matching TRBD2. Germline trimming cut 5 bases from V and 5 bases from J; bases unmatched to any gene: 16. This CDR3 contains 18 residues. Germline lookup yields CDR1 MDHEN and CDR2 SYDVKM. The CDR3 here is CASSHSYGTSGIKETQYF. Written as DNA, the CDR3 is TGTGCCAGCAGTCACAGCTATGGGACTAGCGGCATAAAGGAGACCCAGTACTTC.